A selection of T cell receptor beta chains follows, all from one sample in a study of PD-1 blockade in classical Hodgkin lymphoma. TCRdb keeps only in-frame clones here, not all; method: immunoSEQ multiplex PCR. The sample shows over 10,000 clones, just under 80% of them seen only once. The sample in question was peripheral blood mononuclear cells (PBMCs), obtained at baseline. The receptors shown here come from a human donor with classical Hodgkin lymphoma. CDR3s leave out the opening cysteine and the closing phenylalanine or tryptophan.

cdr3_aa	v_call
ATMESGATNQPQH	TRBV19
ASSQDVGYSYNEQF	TRBV4-1
ASSRPILNRGATEAF	TRBV7-2
ASSLEGGHYGYT	TRBV5-4
ASNPPVSNQPQH	TRBV28
ASSQTGSSTDTQY	TRBV11-2
ASSWTSGQETQY	TRBV11-2
ASSASRLAGGVYWDTQY	TRBV19
ASSLEQGPQF	TRBV5-4
ASLSPGQGSYGYT	TRBV5-4
ASSESYREGYNEQF	TRBV10-1
SGGQGPPEGTQY	TRBV29-1
ASSLSGTGAGANVLT	TRBV5-1
ASTPLAGGPSNEQF	TRBV7-8
ASSEGAAGAGELF	TRBV6-1
ASRNPPRGLNTEAF	TRBV19
ASSLTSVTYEQY	TRBV5-1
AWSFSGLAGGLRAKNIQY	TRBV30
ASTTGGPVYPQY	TRBV28
ASSYETGSNSPLH	TRBV6-5
ASSLGGQGLTDTQY	TRBV7-9
ASSHPPGIREQF	TRBV27
AWSVRGGSTDTQY	TRBV30